The T cell receptor beta chain described here comes from a study of T-cell reconstitution after alpha-beta-depleted transplantation in children. This clonotype was counted ten times or more. The CDR3 length is 14 residues. CDR1 DFQATT and CDR2 SNEGSKA come from the germline V gene (reference sequence). J lost 8 bases, V lost 3 bases, and 7 bases had no gene match. Unique molecular identifiers were used in preparing the TCRbeta library. Each CDR3 protein is one row after TCRdb ran MiXCR on the PCR reads. The top ten hold 1.1% of the sample, which has around 600,000 distinct CDR3 sequences, roughly 17% seen once.

Source: PBMCs from the stem cell graft donor, taken from the stem cell graft. The receptor comes from a human donor who donated a stem cell graft to a child with acute myeloid leukemia. This sequence joins TRBV20-1 and TRBJ2-1; 10 bases match TRBD2. The CDR3 DNA is TGCAGTGCTAGCTGGCTAGCGGGGGTTCATGAGCAGTTCTTC. As protein: CSASWLAGVHEQFF.